The subject of this entry is one T cell receptor (beta chain). The clone's antigen remains unknown. Per-base qualities were not stored, and no clone one base away is much larger. This sample is drawn from a study of PD-1 blockade in mismatch repair-deficient tumors (dated by TCRdb to the late 2010s). With respect to the entire study: Between late 2013 and late 2016, the trial enrolled approximately 86 consecutive patients with roughly twelve types of mismatch repair-deficient cancer, all of whom had received prior treatment and were progressing. Tumor-associated T cell clones in the peripheral blood of patients responding to PD-1 blockade were tracked using deep sequencing of TCR CDR3 regions.

Looking up the germline V gene yields CDR1 MNHEY and CDR2 SVGAGI. The CDR3 contains 16 residues, cysteine and phenylalanine counted. Only CDR3 DNA is held: 48 bases, read in frame from base 1. V loses 0 bases, J loses 0 bases, and the germline ends lie 10 bases apart. Per the publication, the time point label means: peripheral blood before pembrolizumab. Mismatch repair deficiency in every enrolled patient was established by polymerase chain reaction or immunohistochemistry. TCR sequencing was carried out for a few patients who responded to pembrolizumab therapy. The phase II trial prospectively tested pembrolizumab PD-1 blockade in advanced mismatch repair-deficient cancers regardless of tissue of origin. Peripheral blood T cell samples were serially collected before and at multiple times after PD-1 blockade was started. Blood sampling times were expressed in weeks after the first pembrolizumab dose.

Library preparation was by the immunoSEQ multiplex PCR assay. In its TCRdb copy, this immuneACCESS table keeps in-frame sequences only and misses some clones. Where compared with another copy, unresolved V genes explain less than half of these, and the others have no known cause. Across this sample there are about 16,000 clones, with roughly 83% seen only once. Clones ranked in the top ten supply roughly 17% of the sample. What the research found in general, with its limitations: Clones residing in the tumor, which were often undetectable in blood before treatment, expanded quickly after pembrolizumab and then contracted, generally before radiologic responses.

This chain joins TRBV6-5 to TRBJ2-3; TRBD1 is perhaps the D gene, given 5 matching bases. The receptor's source is an adult with mismatch repair-deficient cancer. The sequencing used PBMCs, collected before pembrolizumab treatment. CDR3 reads: CASSYSRASSTDTQYF. The nucleotides read TGTGCCAGCAGTTACTCCAGGGCTTCTAGCACAGATACGCAGTATTTT.